This T cell receptor beta chain is from a study of blood T cell repertoires in COVID-19. Study as a whole: COVID-19 samples from acute and convalescent phases originated in the United States, Italy and Spain. In each case, the material was cDNA or gDNA derived from T cells, B-cell-depleted T cells, or PBMCs.

In germline, CDR1 is MDHEN, CDR2 SYDVKM. The V segment lost 8 bases and the J segment 6 bases; nucleotides outside the gene matches: 6. This CDR3 is 13 amino acids long. TCRdb's copy holds only in-frame clones and misses some; the assay was immunoSEQ multiplex PCR. Here the sample spans about 52,000 clones, 85% being singletons. The sequence was obtained from a human donor in a cohort sampled during active COVID-19. The chain employs TRBV28 and TRBJ2-1; 8 nucleotides line up with TRBD1. The specimen sequenced was peripheral blood. CDR3 loop: CASVTGAVNEQFF. As DNA, the CDR3 is TGTGCCAGCGTGACAGGGGCGGTCAATGAGCAGTTCTTC.